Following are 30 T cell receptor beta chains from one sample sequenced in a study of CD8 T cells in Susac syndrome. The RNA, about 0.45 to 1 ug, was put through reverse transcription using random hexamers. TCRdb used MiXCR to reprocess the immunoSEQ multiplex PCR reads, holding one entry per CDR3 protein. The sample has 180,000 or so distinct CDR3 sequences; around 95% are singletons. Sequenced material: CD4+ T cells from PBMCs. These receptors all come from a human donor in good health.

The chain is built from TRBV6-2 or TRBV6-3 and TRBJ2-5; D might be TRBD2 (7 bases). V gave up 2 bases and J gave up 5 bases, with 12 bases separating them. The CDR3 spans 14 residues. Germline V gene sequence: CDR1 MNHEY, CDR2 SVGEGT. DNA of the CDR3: TGTGCCAGCAGTTACCCGGGGGGCAGGGAGACCCAGTACTTC. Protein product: CASSYPGGRETQYF.

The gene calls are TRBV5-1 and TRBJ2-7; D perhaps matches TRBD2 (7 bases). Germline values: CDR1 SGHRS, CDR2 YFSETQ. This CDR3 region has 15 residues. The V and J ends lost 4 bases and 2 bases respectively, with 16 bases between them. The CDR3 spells CASSPGGGGAYEQYF. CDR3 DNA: TGCGCCAGCAGCCCTGGAGGGGGGGGTGCCTACGAGCAGTACTTC.

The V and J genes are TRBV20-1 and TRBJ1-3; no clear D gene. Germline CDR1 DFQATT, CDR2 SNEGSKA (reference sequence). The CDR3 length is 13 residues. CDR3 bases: TGCAGCGTCCTCTCCCCCTCTGGAAACACCATATATTTT. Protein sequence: CSVLSPSGNTIYF.

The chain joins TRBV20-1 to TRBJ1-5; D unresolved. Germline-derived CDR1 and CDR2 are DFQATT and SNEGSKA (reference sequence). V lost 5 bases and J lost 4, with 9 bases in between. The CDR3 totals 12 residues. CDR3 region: CSARTGNQPQHF. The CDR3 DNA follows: TGCAGTGCTCGTACGGGTAATCAGCCCCAGCATTTT.

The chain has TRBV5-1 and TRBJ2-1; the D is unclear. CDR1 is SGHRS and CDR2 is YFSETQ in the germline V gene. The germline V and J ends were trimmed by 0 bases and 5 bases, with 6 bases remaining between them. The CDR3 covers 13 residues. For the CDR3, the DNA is TGCGCCAGCAGCTTGGGAGCCGACAATGAGCAGTTCTTC. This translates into CASSLGADNEQFF.

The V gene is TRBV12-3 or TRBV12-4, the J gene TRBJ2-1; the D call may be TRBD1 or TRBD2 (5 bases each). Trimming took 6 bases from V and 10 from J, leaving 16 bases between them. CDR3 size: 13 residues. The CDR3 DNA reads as TGTGCCAGCAGAGAACAGGCGACGGGGGAGCAGTTCTTC. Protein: CASREQATGEQFF.

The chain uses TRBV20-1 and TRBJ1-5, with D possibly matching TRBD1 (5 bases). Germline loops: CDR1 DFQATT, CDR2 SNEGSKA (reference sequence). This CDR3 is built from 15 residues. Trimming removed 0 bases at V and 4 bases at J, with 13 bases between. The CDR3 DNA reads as TGCAGTGCTAGAGATTGGGGCAACGGGAATCAGCCCCAGCATTTT. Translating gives CSARDWGNGNQPQHF.

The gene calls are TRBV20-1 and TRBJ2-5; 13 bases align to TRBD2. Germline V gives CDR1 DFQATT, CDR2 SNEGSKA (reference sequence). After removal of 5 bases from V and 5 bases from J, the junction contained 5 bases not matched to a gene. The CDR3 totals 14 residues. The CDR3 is CSAGGTSGVETQYF. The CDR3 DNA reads TGCAGTGCTGGAGGGACTAGCGGGGTGGAGACCCAGTACTTC.

This chain's CDR3 is CASSLRAGQGPYEQYF. The CDR3 nucleotides are TGCGCCAGCAGCCTCCGTGCGGGACAGGGACCCTACGAGCAGTACTTC. The V call is TRBV5-1, the J call TRBJ2-7; 9 bases are shared with TRBD1. Germline lookup yields CDR1 SGHRS and CDR2 YFSETQ. V dropped 4 bases and J dropped 2; count of bases not matched to a gene: 10. The CDR3 runs 16 residues.

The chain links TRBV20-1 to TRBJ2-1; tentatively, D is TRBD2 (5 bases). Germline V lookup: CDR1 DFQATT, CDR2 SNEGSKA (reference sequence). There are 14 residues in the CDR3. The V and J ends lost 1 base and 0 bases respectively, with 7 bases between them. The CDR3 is CSARVASSYNEQFF. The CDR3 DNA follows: TGCAGTGCTAGAGTAGCGAGCTCCTACAATGAGCAGTTCTTC.

Here the CDR3 DNA reads TGCGCCAGCAGCTTGGCTCGGGGGAAAGAGACCCAGTACTTC. Protein: CASSLARGKETQYF. The chain joins TRBV5-1 to TRBJ2-5; a weak D match, TRBD2 (6 bases). Per germline, CDR1 SGHRS and CDR2 YFSETQ. CDR3 length: 14 residues. V was pared by 0 bases and J by 3 bases, with 9 bases between.

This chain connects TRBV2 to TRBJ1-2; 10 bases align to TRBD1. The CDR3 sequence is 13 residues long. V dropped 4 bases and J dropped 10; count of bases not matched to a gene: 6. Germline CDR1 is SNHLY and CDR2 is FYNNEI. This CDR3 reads CASSVKTGGDYTF. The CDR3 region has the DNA TGTGCCAGCAGTGTAAAGACAGGGGGCGACTACACCTTC. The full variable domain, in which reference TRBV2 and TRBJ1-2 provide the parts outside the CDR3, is EPEVTQTPSHQVTQMGQEVILRCVPISNHLYFYWYRQILGQKVEFLVSFYNNEISEKSEIFDDQFSVERPDGSNFTLKIRSTKLEDSAMYFCASSVKTGGDYTFGSGTRLTVV.

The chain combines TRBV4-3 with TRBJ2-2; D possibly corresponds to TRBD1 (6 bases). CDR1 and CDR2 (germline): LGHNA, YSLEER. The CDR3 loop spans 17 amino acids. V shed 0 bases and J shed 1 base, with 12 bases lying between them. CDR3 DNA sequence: TGCGCCAGCAGCCAAGATCTCGCCAGGGGGAACACCGGGGAGCTGTTTTTT. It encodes CASSQDLARGNTGELFF.

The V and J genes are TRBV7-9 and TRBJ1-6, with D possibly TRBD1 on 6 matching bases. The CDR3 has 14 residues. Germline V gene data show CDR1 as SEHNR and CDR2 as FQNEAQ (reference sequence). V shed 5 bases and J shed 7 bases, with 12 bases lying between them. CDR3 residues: CASSLAGVNSPLHF. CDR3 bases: TGTGCCAGCAGCCTGGCAGGGGTGAATTCACCCCTCCACTTT.

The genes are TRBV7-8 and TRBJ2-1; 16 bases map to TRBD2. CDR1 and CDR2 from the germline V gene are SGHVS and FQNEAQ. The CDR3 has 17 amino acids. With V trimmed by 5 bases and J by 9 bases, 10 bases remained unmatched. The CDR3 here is CASSKKPGLAGGLEQFF. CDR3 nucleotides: TGTGCCAGCAGCAAAAAACCGGGACTAGCGGGGGGGCTTGAGCAGTTCTTC.

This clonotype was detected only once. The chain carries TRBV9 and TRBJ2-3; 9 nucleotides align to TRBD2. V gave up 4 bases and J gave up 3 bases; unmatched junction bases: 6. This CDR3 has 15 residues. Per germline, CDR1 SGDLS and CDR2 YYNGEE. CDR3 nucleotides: TGTGCCAGCAGCCCCCAAGCGGGGGGAACAGATACGCAGTATTTT. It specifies CASSPQAGGTDTQYF.

CDR3 sequence reads: CASSYRDRGRRQPQHF. The CDR3 region has the DNA TGTGCCAGCAGTTACCGGGACAGGGGGCGTCGTCAGCCCCAGCATTTT. The V gene is TRBV6-2 or TRBV6-3, the J gene TRBJ1-5; TRBD1 matches 12 bases. Unmatched junction bases numbered 5, after V lost 2 bases and J lost 6 bases. CDR1 MNHEY and CDR2 SVGEGT come from the germline V gene. The CDR3 runs 16 residues.

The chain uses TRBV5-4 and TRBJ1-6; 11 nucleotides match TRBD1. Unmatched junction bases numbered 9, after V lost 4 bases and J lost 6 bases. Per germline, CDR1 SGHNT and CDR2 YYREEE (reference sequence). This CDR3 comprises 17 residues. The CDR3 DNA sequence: TGTGCCAGCAGCGCTGCCTCCGGGACAGGGGGTAATTCACCCCTCCACTTT. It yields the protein CASSAASGTGGNSPLHF.

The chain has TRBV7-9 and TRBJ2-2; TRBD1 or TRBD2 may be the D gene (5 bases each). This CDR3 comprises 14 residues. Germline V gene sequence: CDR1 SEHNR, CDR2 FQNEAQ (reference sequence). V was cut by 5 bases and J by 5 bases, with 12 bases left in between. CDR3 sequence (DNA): TGTGCCAGCAGCCCGGTGGGGGTAACCGGGGAGCTGTTTTTT. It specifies CASSPVGVTGELFF.

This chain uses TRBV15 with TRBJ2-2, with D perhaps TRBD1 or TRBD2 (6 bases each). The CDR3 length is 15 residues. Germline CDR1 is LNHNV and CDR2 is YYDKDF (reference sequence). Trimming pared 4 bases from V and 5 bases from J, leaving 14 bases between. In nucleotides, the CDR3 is TGTGCCACCAGCACCGGGGGCTGGGAGACCGGGGAGCTGTTTTTT. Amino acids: CATSTGGWETGELFF.

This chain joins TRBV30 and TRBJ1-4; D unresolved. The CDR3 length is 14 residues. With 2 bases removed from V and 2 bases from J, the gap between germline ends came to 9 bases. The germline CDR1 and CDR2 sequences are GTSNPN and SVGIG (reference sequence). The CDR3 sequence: CAWSRSVTNEKLFF. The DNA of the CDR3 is TGTGCCTGGAGTAGGTCCGTTACTAATGAAAAACTGTTTTTT.

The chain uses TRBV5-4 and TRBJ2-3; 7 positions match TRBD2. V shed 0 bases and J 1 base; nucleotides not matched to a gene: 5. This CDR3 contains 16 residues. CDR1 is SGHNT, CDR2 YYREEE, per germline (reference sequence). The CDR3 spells CASSLAGGGGTDTQYF. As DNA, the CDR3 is TGTGCCAGCAGCTTGGCCGGGGGAGGGGGCACAGATACGCAGTATTTT.

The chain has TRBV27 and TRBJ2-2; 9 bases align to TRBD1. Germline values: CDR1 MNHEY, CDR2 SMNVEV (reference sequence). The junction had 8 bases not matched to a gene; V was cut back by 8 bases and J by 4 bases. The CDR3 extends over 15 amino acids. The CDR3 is CASPGQGMSTGELFF. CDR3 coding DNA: TGTGCCAGCCCAGGACAGGGGATGAGCACCGGGGAGCTGTTTTTT.

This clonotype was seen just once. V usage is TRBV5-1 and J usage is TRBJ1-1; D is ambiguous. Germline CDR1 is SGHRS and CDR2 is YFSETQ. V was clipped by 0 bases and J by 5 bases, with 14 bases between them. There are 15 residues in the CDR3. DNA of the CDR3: TGCGCCAGCAGCTTGGTTGATCGGATCGGGACTGAAGCTTTCTTT. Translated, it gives CASSLVDRIGTEAFF.

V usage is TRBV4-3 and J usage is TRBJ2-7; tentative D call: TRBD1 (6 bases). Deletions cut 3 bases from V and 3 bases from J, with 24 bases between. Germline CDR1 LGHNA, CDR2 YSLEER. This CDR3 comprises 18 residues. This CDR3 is CASSHATQGHTNYYEQYF. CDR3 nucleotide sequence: TGCGCCAGCAGCCACGCCACACAGGGACACACTAATTACTACGAGCAGTACTTC.

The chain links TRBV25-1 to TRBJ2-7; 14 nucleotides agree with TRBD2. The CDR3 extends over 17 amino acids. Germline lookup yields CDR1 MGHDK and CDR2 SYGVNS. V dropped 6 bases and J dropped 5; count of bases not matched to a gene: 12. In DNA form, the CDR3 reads TGTGCCAGCAGCGGCTTCGCCGGGACTAGCGGGGGAAACGAGCAGTACTTC. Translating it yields CASSGFAGTSGGNEQYF.

Here the CDR3 DNA reads TGCAGTGCTAGAGATTTGGGGGGGCGCGTTAATTCACCCCTCCACTTT. Translating gives CSARDLGGRVNSPLHF. V and J are TRBV20-1 and TRBJ1-6; D perhaps matches TRBD1 (6 bases). Germline loops: CDR1 DFQATT, CDR2 SNEGSKA (reference sequence). The germline V and J ends were trimmed by 0 bases and 6 bases, with 15 bases remaining between them. The CDR3 length is 16 residues.

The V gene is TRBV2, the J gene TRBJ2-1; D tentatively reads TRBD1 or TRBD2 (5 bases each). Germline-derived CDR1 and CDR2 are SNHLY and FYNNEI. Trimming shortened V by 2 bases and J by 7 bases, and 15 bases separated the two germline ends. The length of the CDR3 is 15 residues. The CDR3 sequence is CASSESGLGGNEQFF. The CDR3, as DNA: TGTGCCAGCAGTGAATCCGGGCTTGGGGGAAATGAGCAGTTCTTC.

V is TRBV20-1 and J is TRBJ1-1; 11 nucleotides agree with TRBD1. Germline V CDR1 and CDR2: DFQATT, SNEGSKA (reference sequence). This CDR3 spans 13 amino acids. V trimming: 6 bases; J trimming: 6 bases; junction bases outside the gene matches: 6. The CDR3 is CSAPGQGGSEAFF. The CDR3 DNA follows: TGCAGTGCCCCGGGACAGGGGGGCTCTGAAGCTTTCTTT.

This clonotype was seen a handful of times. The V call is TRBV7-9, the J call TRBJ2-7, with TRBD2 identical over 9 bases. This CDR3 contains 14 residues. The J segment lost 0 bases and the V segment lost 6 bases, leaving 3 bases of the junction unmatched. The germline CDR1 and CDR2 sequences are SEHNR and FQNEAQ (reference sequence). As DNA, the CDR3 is TGTGCCAGCAGTCTAGCGGGGCACTCCTACGAGCAGTACTTC. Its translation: CASSLAGHSYEQYF.